This T cell receptor (beta chain) was recorded in a study of regulatory T cells in long-lasting Graves disease. General observations from the study: In persistent patients, shared public clonotypes (roughly 2,700) outnumbered those in new patients (almost 1,000).

This clonotype has just a few counts. Antigen: not known. Stated time point: newly diagnosed GD, antithyroid drugs for less than 3 months. Generation of the TCR library employed RNA extracted from PBMCs. According to the study, TCR beta libraries were built with iRepertoire HTBI primers and CDR3-region Arm-PCR. Via MiXCR, TCRdb re-called the multiplex PCR reads, giving one row per CDR3 protein. The sample shows 250,000 or so distinct CDR3 sequences, 18% of them seen only once. These data also formed part of another study, on T cells in Graves' hyperthyroidism and ophthalmopathy.

Sequenced here: peripheral blood mononuclear cells (PBMCs), sampled at new diagnosis, from a patient treated with antithyroid drugs. The sequence came from a woman aged 25 to 39 with Graves disease.

CDR3 protein: CASSLSGRDYGYTF. The CDR3 bases are TGTGCCAGCAGTTTGTCGGGCAGGGATTATGGCTACACCTTC. The rearrangement joins TRBV27 to TRBJ1-2; possible D gene TRBD1, 5 bases. Deletions cut 3 bases from V and 5 bases from J, with 13 bases between. CDR3 size: 14 residues. Per the germline V gene, CDR1 is MNHEY and CDR2 is SMNVEV (reference sequence).